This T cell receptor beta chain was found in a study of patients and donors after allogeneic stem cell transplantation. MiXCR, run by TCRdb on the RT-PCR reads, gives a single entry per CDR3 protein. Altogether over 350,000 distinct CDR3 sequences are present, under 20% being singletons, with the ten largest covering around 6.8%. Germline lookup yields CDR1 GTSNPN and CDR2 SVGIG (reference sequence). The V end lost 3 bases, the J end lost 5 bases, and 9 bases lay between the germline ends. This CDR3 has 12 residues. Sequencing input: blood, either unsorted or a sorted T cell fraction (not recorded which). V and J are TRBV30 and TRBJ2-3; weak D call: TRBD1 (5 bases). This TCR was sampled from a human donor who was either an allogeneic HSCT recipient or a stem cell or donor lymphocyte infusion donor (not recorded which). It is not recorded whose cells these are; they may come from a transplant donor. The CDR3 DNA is TGTGCCTGGAGCGCAGGGATAGATACGCAGTATTTT. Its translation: CAWSAGIDTQYF.